The 20 T cell receptor beta chains below all came from one sample that was sequenced in a study of T cells in Graves' hyperthyroidism and ophthalmopathy (dated by TCRdb to between 2018 and 2020). Library construction relied on multiplex PCR. TCRdb names Illumina HiSeq 2000 as the instrument used. The TCR beta CDR3 regions were amplified from the RNA transcripts. A first-round RT-PCR of the TCR CDR3 used the HTBI primer set with the Qiagen OneStep RT-PCR kit. TCRdb itself trimmed the public reads at Q25 with fastp, ran MiXCR and retained productive beta chains. All rows with the same CDR3 protein become a single entry with the most common DNA and genes. The sample data list some 490,000 distinct CDR3 sequences, and roughly 15% of these were observed just once. Of the sample, 25% to 30% is held by the ten largest clones. Sample: blood. All receptors come from a woman aged 30 to 39 with Graves' ophthalmopathy.

This clonotype was seen many times. Here the CDR3 reads CASSLGTVMTGELFF. DNA for the CDR3: TGCGCCAGCAGCTTAGGGACTGTGATGACCGGGGAGCTGTTTTTT. This chain links TRBV5-1 with TRBJ2-2, with D tentatively TRBD2 (6 bases). Trimming cost V 2 bases and J 5 bases, with 13 bases left between them. Germline assignment: CDR1 SGHRS and CDR2 YFSETQ. This CDR3 has 15 residues. Combining the CDR3 with reference TRBV5-1 and TRBJ2-2 gives the whole variable domain KAGVTQTPRYLIKTRGQQVTLSCSPISGHRSVSWYQQTPGQGLQFLFEYFSETQRNKGNFPGRFSGRQFSNSRSEMNVSTLELGDSALYLCASSLGTVMTGELFFGEGSRLTVL.

This clonotype was counted a few times. CDR3 region: CASSPTTGLGEQFF. The CDR3 nucleotides read TGTGCCAGCAGCCCGACGACAGGTCTGGGTGAGCAGTTCTTC. The V gene is TRBV7-3, the J gene TRBJ2-1; tentative D call: TRBD1 (6 bases). CDR3 size: 14 residues. V was shortened by 5 bases and J by 9 bases, with 17 bases between the two germline ends. Germline V gene sequence: CDR1 SGHTA, CDR2 FQGTGA.

This clonotype was observed many times. The genes are TRBV5-1 and TRBJ2-7; TRBD2 matches 12 bases. The V and J ends lost 5 bases and 3 bases, in that order; junction bases with no gene match: 12. This CDR3 is built from 17 residues. Germline CDR1 SGHRS, CDR2 YFSETQ. Here the CDR3 reads CASRPLGLAGGIYEQYF. CDR3 sequence (DNA): TGCGCCAGCAGGCCTCTGGGACTAGCGGGTGGAATCTACGAGCAGTACTTC.

This clonotype came up many times. V and J are TRBV11-2 and TRBJ2-3, with TRBD2 identical over 11 bases. This CDR3 has 16 amino acids. Germline V lookup: CDR1 SGHAT, CDR2 FQNNGV. The V segment lost 4 bases and the J segment 5 bases; nucleotides outside the gene matches: 8. In DNA, the CDR3 is TGTGCCAGCAGCTCCACACTAGCGGGAGTTCGAGATACGCAGTATTTT. Protein: CASSSTLAGVRDTQYF.

The V and J genes are TRBV20-1 and TRBJ2-7, with D possibly TRBD2 on 5 matching bases. The CDR3 consists of 12 residues. V dropped 4 bases and J dropped 7 bases, with 14 bases sitting between them. Germline lookup yields CDR1 DFQATT and CDR2 SNEGSKA (reference sequence). CDR3 region: CSATPRPGEQYF. As DNA, the CDR3 is TGCAGTGCTACTCCTAGACCGGGGGAGCAGTACTTC.

The chain employs TRBV20-1 and TRBJ2-3, with 10 positions matching TRBD2. J was trimmed by 8 bases and V by 0 bases; bases with no gene match: 11. Germline V gene sequence: CDR1 DFQATT, CDR2 SNEGSKA (reference sequence). This CDR3 has 16 residues. Here the CDR3 reads CSARDPASGRKGTQYF. The CDR3, as DNA: TGCAGTGCTAGAGATCCCGCTAGCGGGAGAAAGGGTACGCAGTATTTT.

Many counts were recorded for this clonotype. The gene calls are TRBV28 and TRBJ2-7, with 7 bases fitting TRBD1. In germline, CDR1 is MDHEN, CDR2 SYDVKM. CDR3 size: 16 residues. The V gene end was trimmed by 6 bases and the J gene end by 0 bases; junction bases not matched to a gene: 11. CDR3 in amino acids: CASRGTVRDSSYEQYF. CDR3 nucleotides: TGTGCCAGCAGGGGGACCGTCCGGGACAGCTCCTACGAGCAGTACTTC.

This clonotype has just a few counts. The J gene is TRBJ1-6, the V gene TRBV10-3; D is undetermined. The CDR3 length is 17 residues. With 4 bases removed from V and 0 bases from J, the gap between germline ends came to 13 bases. CDR1 is ENHRY and CDR2 is SYGVKD in the germline V gene. CDR3 nucleotides: TGTGCCATCAGTGGAACCATCGGGAGCTCCTATAATTCACCCCTCCACTTT. Translating it yields CAISGTIGSSYNSPLHF.

This clonotype was detected ten times or more. The V gene is TRBV5-5, the J gene TRBJ2-7; no reliable D call. Trimming took 5 bases from V and 2 from J, leaving 11 bases between them. CDR3 length: 13 amino acids. The V gene's germline CDR1 is SGHKS and CDR2 YYEKEE (reference sequence). The CDR3 reads CASSFGRAYEQYF. DNA of the CDR3: TGTGCCAGCAGTTTTGGTAGAGCCTACGAGCAGTACTTC.

The CDR3 sequence: CASSAWDRPTSYGYTF. CDR3 DNA sequence: TGTGCCAGCAGCGCATGGGACAGACCCACCAGCTATGGCTACACCTTC. The chain uses TRBV13 and TRBJ1-2; TRBD1 aligns across 7 bases. Germline CDR1 reads PRHDT; CDR2 reads FYEKMQ (reference sequence). With 5 bases clipped from V and 4 bases from J, the junction kept 13 bases outside the gene matches. The CDR3 is made up of 16 amino acids.

The chain joins TRBV19 to TRBJ1-6; perhaps TRBD1 as D (6 bases). The ends were cut back, 8 bases at V and 7 bases at J, with 9 bases in the middle. Germline V gene lookup returns CDR1 LNHDA and CDR2 SQIVND (reference sequence). CDR3 size: 12 residues. CDR3 in DNA: TGTGCCAGTCGGGGGCGGAATTCACCCCTCCACTTT. Protein: CASRGRNSPLHF.

In this sample, this clonotype turned up many times. The chain is built from TRBV7-2 and TRBJ2-3; TRBD2 matches at 11 bases. In germline, CDR1 is SGHTA, CDR2 FQGNSA. The CDR3 is 17 amino acids. The V gene end was trimmed by 4 bases and the J gene end by 2 bases; junction bases not matched to a gene: 8. The DNA for the CDR3 is TGTGCCAGCAGCTCTGGGACTAGCGGAGGCTTCACAGATACGCAGTATTTT. It translates to CASSSGTSGGFTDTQYF.

The table lists this clonotype with a few counts. The chain employs TRBV6-2 or TRBV6-3 and TRBJ1-6; 9 bases agree with TRBD1. This CDR3 comprises 17 residues. The V gene end was trimmed by 4 bases and the J gene end by 7 bases; junction bases not matched to a gene: 11. Germline assignment: CDR1 MNHEY and CDR2 SVGEGT. The chain's CDR3 is CASSSSHSGTGNSPLHF. CDR3 sequence (DNA): TGTGCCAGCAGTTCCTCACACTCCGGGACAGGGAATTCACCCCTCCACTTT.

Comments on this clonotype: Since a much larger clone is just one base distant, this may be a read error. In nucleotides, the CDR3 is TGTGCCAGTGAGAGGGCAGGGAATGACGAGCAGTACTTC. Residues: CASERAGNDEQYF. This chain uses TRBV2 with TRBJ2-7; D is possibly TRBD1 or TRBD2 (5 bases each). Trimming shortened V by 9 bases and J by 5 bases, and 17 bases separated the two germline ends. From germline, CDR1 is SNHLY and CDR2 FYNNEI. The CDR3 is 13 amino acids.

This clonotype was recorded at least ten times. The chain joins TRBV6-1 to TRBJ2-1; the match to TRBD2 covers 10 bases. After removal of 6 bases from V and 4 bases from J, the junction contained 3 bases not matched to a gene. Germline assignment: CDR1 MNHNS and CDR2 SASEGT. There are 14 residues in the CDR3. Here the CDR3 reads CASREREGYNEQFF. The CDR3 DNA sequence: TGTGCCAGCAGGGAGCGGGAGGGATACAATGAGCAGTTCTTC.

This clonotype appeared many times. CDR3 in DNA: TGTGCCACCAGTGATGCGCAGACTAAGAGTGGGACCGGGGAGCTGTTTTTT. Translating it yields CATSDAQTKSGTGELFF. The chain employs TRBV24-1 and TRBJ2-2; weak D call: TRBD2 (5 bases). The V gene lost 3 bases and the J gene lost 5 bases, with 18 bases spanning the gap. CDR1 and CDR2 from the germline V gene are KGHDR and SFDVKD. This CDR3 has 17 residues.

The V gene is TRBV6-1, the J gene TRBJ2-7; D gene unclear. This CDR3 contains 12 residues. CDR1 MNHNS and CDR2 SASEGT come from the germline V gene. The V end was cut by 5 bases, the J end by 7 bases, with 12 bases between. The CDR3 DNA reads as TGTGCCAGCAGTCCTAATACTAATGAGCAGTACTTC. Amino acid sequence: CASSPNTNEQYF.

This clonotype was recorded many times. This chain links TRBV28 with TRBJ2-1, with TRBD1 matching over 7 bases. After removal of 6 bases from V and 5 bases from J, the junction contained 7 bases not matched to a gene. This CDR3 has 14 amino acids. Germline lookup yields CDR1 MDHEN and CDR2 SYDVKM. CDR3 in amino acids: CASSARGSDNEQFF. CDR3 sequence (DNA): TGTGCCAGCAGCGCCAGGGGGAGCGACAATGAGCAGTTCTTC.

The chain is built from TRBV4-1 and TRBJ2-1; D is possibly TRBD1 (5 bases). The length of the CDR3 is 15 residues. V was shortened by 4 bases and J by 0 bases, with 10 bases between the two germline ends. From germline, CDR1 is MGHRA and CDR2 YSYEKL. The DNA for the CDR3 is TGCGCCAGCAGCCCCGGACACGGCTCCTACAATGAGCAGTTCTTC. The encoded protein is CASSPGHGSYNEQFF.

This chain connects TRBV6-5 to TRBJ2-3, with 9 bases aligning to TRBD1. Germline-derived CDR1 and CDR2 are MNHEY and SVGAGI. Germline trimming cut 2 bases from V and 2 bases from J; bases unmatched to any gene: 8. The CDR3 loop spans 17 amino acids. CDR3 amino acids: CASSYRTGTGFTDTQYF. CDR3 sequence (DNA): TGTGCCAGCAGTTACCGGACCGGGACAGGGTTCACAGATACGCAGTATTTT.